Below, 3 T cell receptor beta chains from the same sample are listed, as sequenced in a study of shared clonotypes between healthy human individuals. Produced via immunoSEQ multiplex PCR; TCRdb's table is partial and in-frame only. Of some 2.1 million clones detected, 90% to 95% appear once; the ten largest clones hold over 1.5%. Naive CD8 cells lacked CD45RO and underwent positive selection for CCR7, leaving out terminally differentiated effector memory CD45RA+ cells. Input material: naive CD8+ T cells from PBMCs. These TCRs come from a man aged 18 to 35 in good health. Some clones in this sample may be carry-over from other donors' samples.

To note about this clone: The same CDR3 arises from other DNA sequences in this sample as well. V gene TRBV19 combines with J gene TRBJ2-3; the match to TRBD1 covers 8 bases. Losses at the gene ends were 5 bases for V and 1 base for J; bases not matched to a gene: 2. CDR3 size: 14 residues. CDR1 and CDR2 from the germline V gene are LNHDA and SQIVND (reference sequence). CDR3 loop: CASSDRGGTDTQYF. Here the CDR3 DNA reads TGTGCCAGTAGTGACAGGGGTGGCACAGATACGCAGTATTTT.

The J gene is TRBJ2-3, the V gene TRBV7-9; TRBD2 is a possible D gene (6 bases). The CDR3 is 16 residues long. V was pared by 5 bases and J by 2 bases, with 17 bases between. Germline CDR1 and CDR2: SEHNR and FQNEAQ (reference sequence). The DNA for the CDR3 is TGTGCCAGCAGCCCGACGGGGTTAGCGGTCACAGATACGCAGTATTTT. Translation: CASSPTGLAVTDTQYF.

The CDR3 bases are TGTGCCAGCAGCTTTGACGCCTACGAGCAGTACTTC. This translates into CASSFDAYEQYF. V and J are TRBV11-2 and TRBJ2-7; D is undetermined. The germline V gene encodes CDR1 SGHAT and CDR2 FQNNGV. The CDR3 totals 12 residues. Trimming shortened V by 3 bases and J by 2 bases, and 5 bases separated the two germline ends.